This T cell receptor (beta chain) is from a study of cytomegalovirus exposure and HLA in healthy donors. Germline V gene sequence: CDR1 PRHDT, CDR2 FYEKMQ (reference sequence). J gave up 5 bases and V 4 bases, and 8 bases lay outside the gene matches. The CDR3 runs to 15 residues. 13 Jbeta primers and 60 Vbeta primers were used for the PCR. Profiled with immunoSEQ multiplex PCR; TCRdb holds only in-frame clones, not every one. The table has 100,000 or so clones, roughly three quarters seen once. The rearrangement links TRBV13 to TRBJ2-1; 7 bases line up with TRBD1. The sequence was obtained from a man aged 40-49 years in good health and CMV-seronegative. The material sequenced was PBMCs. The CDR3 region is CASSSDRVANNEQFF. For the CDR3, the DNA is TGTGCCAGCAGCTCAGACAGGGTTGCCAACAATGAGCAGTTCTTC.